The T cell receptor beta chain described here comes from a study of response to subunit inactivated influenza vaccine (dated by TCRdb to the late 2010s). Notes on the research overall: The study used deep quantitative T cell receptor repertoire profiling to track responses to a trivalent subunit inactivated influenza vaccine.

The time point label, as the study defines it: approximately 45 days after influenza vaccine administration. This clonotype was observed a few times. The antigen it recognizes is unknown. The sample holds no much larger clone one base away, and base qualities are not on file. Library generation was performed with RT-PCR. The sequencer listed for this sample is Illumina HiSeq 2500. TCRdb handled the public reads itself, with Q25 trimming in fastp and clone calling in MiXCR, and kept productive beta chains. One record per CDR3 amino acid sequence lists the most common genes and DNA. A total of about 520,000 distinct CDR3 sequences appear in this sample, 9.5% to 12% of them only once. The ten largest account for approximately 12% of the sample. CDR1 and CDR2 (MNHEY, SVGAGI) derive from the germline V gene. V loses 0 bases of germline sequence and J loses 2 bases, and the interval between the two ends is 8 bases. Counted from cysteine to phenylalanine, this CDR3 has 15 amino acids. CDR3 DNA only is kept here, 45 bases in frame from base 1.

Overall study outcomes, separate from this receptor: It was suggested by the authors that each seasonal influenza vaccination may recruit only a limited number of new T cells.

Recombination linked TRBV6-5 to TRBJ2-1; a tentative D match to TRBD1 spans 5 bases. The TCR was taken from a middle-aged man who received an inactivated influenza vaccine. Donor details come from another sample of the same person, matched by shared clones. This sample comprised PBMCs from blood, obtained 35 to 45 days after vaccination. The encoded CDR3 is CASSYSGDPYNEQFF. The DNA reads as follows: TGTGCCAGCAGTTACTCAGGGGATCCCTACAATGAGCAGTTCTTC.